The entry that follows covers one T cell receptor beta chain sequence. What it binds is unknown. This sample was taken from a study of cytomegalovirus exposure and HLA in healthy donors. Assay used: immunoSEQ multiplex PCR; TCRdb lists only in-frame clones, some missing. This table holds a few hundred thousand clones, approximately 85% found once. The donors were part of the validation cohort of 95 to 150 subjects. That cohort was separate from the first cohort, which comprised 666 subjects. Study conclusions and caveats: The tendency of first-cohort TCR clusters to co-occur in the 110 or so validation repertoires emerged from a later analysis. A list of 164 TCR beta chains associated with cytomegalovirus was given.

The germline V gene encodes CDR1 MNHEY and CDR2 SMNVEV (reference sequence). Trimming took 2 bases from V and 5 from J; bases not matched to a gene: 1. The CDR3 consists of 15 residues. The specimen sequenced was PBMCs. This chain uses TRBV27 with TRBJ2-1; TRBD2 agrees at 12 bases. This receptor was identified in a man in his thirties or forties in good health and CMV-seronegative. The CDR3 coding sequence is TGTGCCAGCAGTTTAACTAGCGGGGGGAACAATGAGCAGTTCTTC. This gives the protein CASSLTSGGNNEQFF.